This TCR beta chain was profiled in a study of T cells in Graves' hyperthyroidism and ophthalmopathy. The study's findings and limits: Most thyroid clonotypes expanded above 0.001 were also detected in blood.

Hyperthyroidism, newly diagnosed and lasting under 2 months, affected patients aged 18 to 65. Uncontrolled infections, other autoimmune diseases, pregnancy or lactation led to exclusion of patients. Thyroid ultrasound and orbital computed tomography, with clinical symptoms and serum thyroxine and TRAb, informed diagnoses. CDR1 is MNHEY, CDR2 SVGAGI, per germline. The ends lost 0 bases at V and 5 bases at J; junction bases unmatched: 14. The CDR3 spans 18 residues. The sample holds a few counts of this clonotype. As yet, its antigen is unknown. TCR beta CDR3 region amplification was performed from RNA transcripts. The HTBI set primed first-round TCR CDR3 RT-PCR. TCRdb used MiXCR to reprocess the multiplex PCR reads, holding one entry per CDR3 protein. The data contain almost 600,000 distinct CDR3 sequences, approximately 15% of them singletons.

V and J are TRBV6-5 and TRBJ2-7; 9 bases agree with TRBD2. What was sequenced was blood. This clonotype originated in a woman in her 30s with Graves' hyperthyroidism that later progressed to Graves' ophthalmopathy. Here the CDR3 reads CASSYSGGRAGEEDEQYF. Here the CDR3 DNA reads TGTGCCAGCAGTTACTCAGGCGGGAGGGCCGGGGAGGAAGACGAGCAGTACTTC.